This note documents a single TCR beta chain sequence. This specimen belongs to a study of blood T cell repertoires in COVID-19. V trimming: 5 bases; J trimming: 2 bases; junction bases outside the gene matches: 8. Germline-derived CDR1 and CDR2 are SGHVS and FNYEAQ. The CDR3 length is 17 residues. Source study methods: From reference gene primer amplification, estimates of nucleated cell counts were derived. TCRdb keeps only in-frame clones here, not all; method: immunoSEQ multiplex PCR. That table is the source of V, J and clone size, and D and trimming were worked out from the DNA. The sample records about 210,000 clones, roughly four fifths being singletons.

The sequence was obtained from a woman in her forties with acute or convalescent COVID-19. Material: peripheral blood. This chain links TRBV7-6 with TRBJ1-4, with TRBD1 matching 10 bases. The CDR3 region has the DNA TGTGCCAGCAGCGGTGACAGGGGGCGGTCTACTAATGAAAAACTGTTTTTT. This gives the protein CASSGDRGRSTNEKLFF.